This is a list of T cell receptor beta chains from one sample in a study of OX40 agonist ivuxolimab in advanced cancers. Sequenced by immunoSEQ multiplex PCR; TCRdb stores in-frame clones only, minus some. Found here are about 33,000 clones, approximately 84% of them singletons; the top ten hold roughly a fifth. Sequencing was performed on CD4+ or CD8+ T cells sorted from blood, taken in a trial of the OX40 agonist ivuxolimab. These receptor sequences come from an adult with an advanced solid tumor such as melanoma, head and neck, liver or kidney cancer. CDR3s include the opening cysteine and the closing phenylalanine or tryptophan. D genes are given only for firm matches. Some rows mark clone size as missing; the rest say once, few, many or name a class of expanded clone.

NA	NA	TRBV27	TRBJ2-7	CASSTGRTEQYF	TGTGCCAGCAGTACAGGGCGGACCGAGCAGTACTTC
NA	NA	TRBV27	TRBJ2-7	CASRQAAGNPYEQYF	TGTGCCAGCAGGCAAGCCGCAGGAAACCCCTACGAGCAGTACTTC
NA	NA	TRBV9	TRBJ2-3	CASSVGSGSTDTQYF	TGTGCCAGCAGCGTAGGGTCGGGGAGCACAGATACGCAGTATTTT
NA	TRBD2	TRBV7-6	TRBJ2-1	CASSASGGYNEQFF	TGTGCCAGCTCAGCTAGCGGGGGTTACAATGAGCAGTTCTTC
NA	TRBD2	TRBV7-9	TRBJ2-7	CASSLSLAGSYEQYF	TGTGCCAGCAGCTTAAGCCTAGCGGGCTCCTACGAGCAGTACTTC
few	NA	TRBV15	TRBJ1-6	CATSRDLGNSPLHF	TGTGCCACCAGCAGAGATCTGGGGAATTCACCCCTCCACTTT
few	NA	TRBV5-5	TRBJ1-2	CASSLEEQFFSNYGYTF	TGTGCCAGCAGCTTGGAGGAACAGTTTTTCTCTAACTATGGCTACACCTTC
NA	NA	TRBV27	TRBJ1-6	CASTHPVGNNSPLHF	TGTGCCAGCACCCACCCGGTCGGTAATAATTCACCCCTCCACTTT
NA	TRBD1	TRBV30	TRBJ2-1	CAWRDRGQGSYNEQFF	TGTGCCTGGAGAGACAGGGGGCAGGGCTCCTACAATGAGCAGTTCTTC
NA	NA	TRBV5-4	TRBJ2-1	CASSLVPPGVISNEQFF	TGTGCCAGCAGCTTGGTCCCTCCGGGGGTCATATCCAATGAGCAGTTCTTC
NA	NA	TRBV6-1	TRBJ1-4	CASSGLGEKLFF	TGTGCCAGCAGTGGGTTGGGAGAAAAACTGTTTTTT
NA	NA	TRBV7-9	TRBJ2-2	CASSPSTLGRTGELFF	TGTGCCAGCAGCCCATCGACGCTAGGACGGACCGGGGAGCTGTTTTTT
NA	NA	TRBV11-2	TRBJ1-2	CASSLAPTPANYGYTF	TGTGCCAGCAGCTTAGCCCCCACACCCGCCAACTATGGCTACACCTTC
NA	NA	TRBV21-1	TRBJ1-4	CASSALLEKLFF	TGTGCCAGCAGCGCGCTTCTTGAAAAACTGTTTTTT